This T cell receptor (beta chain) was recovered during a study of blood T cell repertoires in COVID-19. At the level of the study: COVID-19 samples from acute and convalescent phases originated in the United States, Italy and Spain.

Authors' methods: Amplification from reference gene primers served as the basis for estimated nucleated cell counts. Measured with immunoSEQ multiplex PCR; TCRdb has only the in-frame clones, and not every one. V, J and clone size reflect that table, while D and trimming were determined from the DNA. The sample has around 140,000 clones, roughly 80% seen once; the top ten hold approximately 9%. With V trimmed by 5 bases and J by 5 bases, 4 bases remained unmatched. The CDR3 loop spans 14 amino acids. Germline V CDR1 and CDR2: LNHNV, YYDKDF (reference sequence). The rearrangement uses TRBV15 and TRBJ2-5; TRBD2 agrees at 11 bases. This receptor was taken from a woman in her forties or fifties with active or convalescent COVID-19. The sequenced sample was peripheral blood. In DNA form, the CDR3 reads TGTGCCACCAGCGCTAGCGGGGGGAAGGAGACCCAGTACTTC. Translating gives CATSASGGKETQYF. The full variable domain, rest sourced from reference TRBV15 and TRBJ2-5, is DAMVIQNPRYQVTQFGKPVTLSCSQTLNHNVMYWYQQKSSQAPKLLFHYYDKDFNNEADTPDNFQSRRPNTSFCFLDIRSPGLGDTAMYLCATSASGGKETQYFGPGTRLLVL.